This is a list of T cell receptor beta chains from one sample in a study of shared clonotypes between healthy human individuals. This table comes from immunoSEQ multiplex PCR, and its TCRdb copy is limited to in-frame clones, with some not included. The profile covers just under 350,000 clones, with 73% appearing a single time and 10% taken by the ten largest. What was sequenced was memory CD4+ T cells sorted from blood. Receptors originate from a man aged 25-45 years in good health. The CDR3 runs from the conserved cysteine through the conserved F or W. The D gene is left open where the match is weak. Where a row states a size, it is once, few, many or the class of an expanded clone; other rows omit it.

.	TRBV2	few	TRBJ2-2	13	TGTGCCAGCAACGGGCCCCACGGCGGGGAGCTGTTTTTT	CASNGPHGGELFF
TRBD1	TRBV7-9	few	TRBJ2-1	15	TGTGCCAGCAGCCAGGGGGAGTCTCTGGGCAATGAGCAGTTCTTC	CASSQGESLGNEQFF
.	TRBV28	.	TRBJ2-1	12	TGTGCCAGCAGTTTTCCGGGGGCTGAGCAGTTCTTC	CASSFPGAEQFF
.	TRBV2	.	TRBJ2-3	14	TGTGCCAGCAGGCCGGGGGCGGAAACGGATACGCAGTATTTT	CASRPGAETDTQYF
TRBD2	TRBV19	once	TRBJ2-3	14	TGTGCCAGTAGTCAAAGGACTAGCCTCGATACGCAGTATTTT	CASSQRTSLDTQYF
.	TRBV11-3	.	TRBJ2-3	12	TGTGCCAGCAGCCAGGACACAGATACGCAGTATTTT	CASSQDTDTQYF
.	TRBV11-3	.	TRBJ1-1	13	TGTGCCAGCAGCCGGCGGCGCGACACTGAAGCTTTCTTT	CASSRRRDTEAFF
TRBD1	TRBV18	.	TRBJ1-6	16	TGTGCCAGCTCACCTGAGCCGGGACAGGGAAATTCACCCCTCCACTTT	CASSPEPGQGNSPLHF
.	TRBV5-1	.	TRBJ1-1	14	TGCGCCAGCAGCTTGGATCAGGTCCGTGGTGAAGCTTTCTTT	CASSLDQVRGEAFF
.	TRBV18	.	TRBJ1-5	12	TGTGCCAGCTCACCGGCTGGTCAGCCCCAGCATTTT	CASSPAGQPQHF
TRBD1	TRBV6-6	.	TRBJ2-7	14	TGTGCCAGCAGTTACTCCCAGGGGGCCTTCGAGCAGTACTTC	CASSYSQGAFEQYF
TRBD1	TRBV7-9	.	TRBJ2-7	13	TGTGCCAGCAGCCTAACAGGGGACTACGAGCAGTACTTC	CASSLTGDYEQYF
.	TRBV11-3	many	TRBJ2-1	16	TGTGCCAGCAGCAAATGGGGCGGGGTCGGTGCTCATGAGCAGTTCTTC	CASSKWGGVGAHEQFF
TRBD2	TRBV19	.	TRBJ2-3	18	TGTGCCAGTAGTATAGTGGGTAGCGGGTTACCAGGCACAGATACGCAGTATTTT	CASSIVGSGLPGTDTQYF
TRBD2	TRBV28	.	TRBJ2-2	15	TGTGCCAGCAGCCCAGCGGGGTTTAACACCGGGGAGCTGTTTTTT	CASSPAGFNTGELFF
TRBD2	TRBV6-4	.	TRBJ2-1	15	TGTGCCAGCCCTGGGGTAACGGGAGGGTACAATGAGCAGTTCTTC	CASPGVTGGYNEQFF